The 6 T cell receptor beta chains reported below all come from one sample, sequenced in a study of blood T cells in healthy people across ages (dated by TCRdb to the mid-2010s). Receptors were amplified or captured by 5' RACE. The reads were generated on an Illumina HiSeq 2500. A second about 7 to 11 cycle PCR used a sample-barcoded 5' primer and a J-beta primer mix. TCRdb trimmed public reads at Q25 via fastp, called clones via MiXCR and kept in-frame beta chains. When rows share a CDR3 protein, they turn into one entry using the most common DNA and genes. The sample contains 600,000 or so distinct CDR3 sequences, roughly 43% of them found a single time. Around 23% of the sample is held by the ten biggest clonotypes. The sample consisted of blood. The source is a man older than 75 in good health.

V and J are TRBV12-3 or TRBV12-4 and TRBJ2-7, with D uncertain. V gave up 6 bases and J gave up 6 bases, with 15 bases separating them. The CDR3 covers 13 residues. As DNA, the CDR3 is TGTGCCAGCAGCTTGGCCCCCCCCGGCGAGCAGTACTTC. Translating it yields CASSLAPPGEQYF.

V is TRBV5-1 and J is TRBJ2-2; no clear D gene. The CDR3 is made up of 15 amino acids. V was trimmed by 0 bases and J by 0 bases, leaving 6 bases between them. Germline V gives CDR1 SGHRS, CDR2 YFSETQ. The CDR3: CASSLDASNTGELFF. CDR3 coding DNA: TGCGCCAGCAGCTTGGACGCTTCGAACACCGGGGAGCTGTTTTTT.

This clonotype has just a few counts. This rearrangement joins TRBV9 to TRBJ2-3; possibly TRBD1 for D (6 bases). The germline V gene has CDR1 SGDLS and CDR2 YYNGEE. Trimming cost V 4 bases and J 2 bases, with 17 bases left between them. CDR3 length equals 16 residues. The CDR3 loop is CASSPRTVPITDTQYF. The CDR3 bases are TGTGCCAGCAGCCCGAGGACAGTCCCTATCACAGATACGCAGTATTTT.

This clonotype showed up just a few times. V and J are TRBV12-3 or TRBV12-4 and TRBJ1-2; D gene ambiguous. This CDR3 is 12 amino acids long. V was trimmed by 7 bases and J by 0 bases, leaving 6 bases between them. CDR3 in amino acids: CASTKSNYGYTF. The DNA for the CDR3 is TGTGCCAGCACCAAGTCTAACTATGGCTACACCTTC.

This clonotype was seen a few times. CDR3 sequence (DNA): TGTGCCAGCAGTCTCGCGGAGCAACAGGGATTACTCTTAAATTCACCCCTCCACTTT. Translation: CASSLAEQQGLLLNSPLHF. The gene calls are TRBV2 and TRBJ1-6; D might be TRBD1 (6 bases). Germline-derived CDR1 and CDR2 are SNHLY and FYNNEI. CDR3 length: 19 residues. V was trimmed by 5 bases and J by 7 bases, leaving 27 bases between them.

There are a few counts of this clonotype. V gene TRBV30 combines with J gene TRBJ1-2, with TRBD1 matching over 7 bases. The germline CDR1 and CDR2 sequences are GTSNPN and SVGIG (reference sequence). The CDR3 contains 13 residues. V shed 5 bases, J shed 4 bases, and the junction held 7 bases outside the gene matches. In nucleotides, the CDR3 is TGTGCCTGGGCGACAGGGCCTTCCTATGGCTACACCTTC. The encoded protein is CAWATGPSYGYTF.